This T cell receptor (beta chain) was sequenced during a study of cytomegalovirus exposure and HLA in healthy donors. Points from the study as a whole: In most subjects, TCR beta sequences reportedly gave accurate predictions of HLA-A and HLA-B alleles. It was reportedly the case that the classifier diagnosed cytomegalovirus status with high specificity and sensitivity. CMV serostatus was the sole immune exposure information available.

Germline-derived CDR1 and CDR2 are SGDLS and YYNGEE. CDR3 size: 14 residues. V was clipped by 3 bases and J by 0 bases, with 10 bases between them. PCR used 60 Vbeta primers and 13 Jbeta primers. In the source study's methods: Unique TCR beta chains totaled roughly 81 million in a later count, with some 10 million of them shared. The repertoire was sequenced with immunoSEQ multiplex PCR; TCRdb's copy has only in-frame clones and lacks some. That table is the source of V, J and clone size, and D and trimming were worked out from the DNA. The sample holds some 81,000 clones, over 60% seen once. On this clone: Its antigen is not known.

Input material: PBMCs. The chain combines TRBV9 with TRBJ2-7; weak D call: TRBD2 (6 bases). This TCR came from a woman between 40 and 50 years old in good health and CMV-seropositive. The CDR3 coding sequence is TGTGCCAGCAGCGGGGACTCTCGCTCCTACGAGCAGTACTTC. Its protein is CASSGDSRSYEQYF.